The TCR beta chain described here comes from a study of human T cells and chemical hapten exposure. Across the whole study: Sensitization was performed using 2% DPC on a 2 cm by 2 cm upper inner arm skin site. Once 0.01% DPC had been applied to the upper back by patch test, readings were taken at 6 days. Small pooled library volume differences chiefly drove per-sample TCR yield variation.

Time point of the sample: patch test 1, 2 weeks after DPC sensitization. The treatment was: therapeutic diphenylcyclopropenone sensitization with weekly scalp DPC. Library preparation tagged each individual cDNA molecule with a unique molecular identifier. In TCRdb, the RACE reads were re-called with MiXCR into one record per CDR3 protein. Of approximately 400,000 distinct CDR3 sequences in the sample, around 5% are singletons; the top ten hold around 2.3%. This clonotype turned up a few times. This sequence originates from a woman between 45 and 60 years old with alopecia areata. Some clones in this sample may be carry-over from other donors' samples. The material sequenced was whole blood, taken in connection with sensitization to the hapten diphenylcyclopropenone (DPC).

The CDR3 DNA reads TGTGCCAGCAGCATGGGGACTACCCTTAGCACAGATACGCAGTATTTT. Its protein product is CASSMGTTLSTDTQYF. The chain recombines TRBV27 with TRBJ2-3, with TRBD2 identical over 7 bases. CDR3 length: 16 residues. Trimming took 6 bases from V and 0 from J; bases not matched to a gene: 9. CDR1 and CDR2 (germline): MNHEY, SMNVEV (reference sequence).